The present T cell receptor (beta chain) was sequenced within a study of blood T cell repertoires in COVID-19 (dated by TCRdb to the early 2020s). In the study overall: Collaborator samples came from the United States, Italy and Spain and covered acute and convalescent phases of COVID-19. The prospective study material was composed of cDNA or gDNA derived from T cells, B-cell-depleted T cells, or PBMCs. Subjects who had been exposed to COVID-19, were actively infected with it, or had recovered from it provided the deeply sampled blood TCRbeta repertoires that made up the dataset. The repertoires were released in a freely available public database intended as a resource for research on the immune response to SARS-CoV-2. The samples were drawn from the first 160 participants of the ongoing ImmuneRACE study and from 950 to 1,500 subjects provided by 6 global collaborators. A de-identified subject ID, COVID-19 status, age in years and sex were almost always included in the sample metadata. Where available, HLA class I and class II types were obtained from metadata supplied by the sample provider rather than from assay-based typing. What the study reported, not specific to this receptor: The quantity of clinical and demographic metadata differed by source and by participant and was supplied without curation.

Another Seattle source contributed samples from volunteer blood donors who had recovered from COVID-19. The collaborating institutions used their own protocols to collect whole blood in K2EDTA tubes. For TCRbeta analysis, collaborators shipped samples in one of three forms: frozen whole blood, isolated PBMCs, or DNA extracted from either of those sample types. The immunoSEQ Assay, a bias-controlled multiplex PCR, was used to amplify TCRbeta CDR3 regions from genomic DNA. In the source study's methods: Within the assay, amplification of reference gene primers was used to estimate how many nucleated cells each sample contained. To quantify the absolute abundance of each unique TCRbeta CDR3 rearrangement, sequence reads were collapsed and filtered. For each sample, productive Simpson clonality was calculated by taking the square root of Simpson's diversity index across productive rearrangements. TCRdb retrieved this table from immuneACCESS and kept in-frame rearrangements only. Not all clones are present; in checked studies, unresolved V genes account for under half, and no reason is known for the remainder. D and trimming were read from the DNA, whereas the V and J calls and clone size are those reported in that table. This sample lists 200,000 to 300,000 clones; about 88% were detected once. Together, the top ten hold approximately 4% of the sample.

Reading from cysteine to phenylalanine, the CDR3 counts 13 amino acids. The DNA shown is the 39-base CDR3, in frame from base 1. According to the germline V gene, CDR1 reads SGHTA and CDR2 reads FQGNSA. Trimming costs V 4 bases and J 0 bases, and their ends lie 7 bases apart. Of note for this clone: Its antigen is currently not known. Per-base qualities were not stored, and no clone one base away is much larger.

The sample was peripheral blood. The chain was built from TRBV7-2 and TRBJ2-7, with no D gene named confidently. This clonotype was sampled from a man aged 55 to 70 who had recovered from COVID-19. The CDR3 region reads CASSYSHSYEQYF. The DNA is TGTGCCAGCAGCTACAGTCACTCCTACGAGCAGTACTTC.